This T cell receptor (beta chain) was retrieved from a study of human T cells and chemical hapten exposure (dated by TCRdb to the early 2020s). The study in broad terms: For sensitization, 2% DPC in acetone was applied to a roughly 2 cm by roughly 2 cm area of upper inner arm skin. Peripheral blood TCR repertoire changes were tracked in vivo in alopecia patients during primary and secondary sensitization to the hapten diphenylcyclopropenone (DPC). Patient blood was sampled pre-sensitization (week 0) and at 2, 6 and about 24 weeks after DPC sensitization. The patient cohort, mostly female, included alopecia areata with under or over 50% scalp involvement, alopecia totalis and alopecia universalis. Patients additionally received weekly therapeutic DPC doses to the scalp throughout the roughly 23-week study period. Patch testing was performed on the upper back with Finn chambers containing 0.01% DPC, and the patch tests were scored after 6 days according to International Contact Dermatitis Research Group standards. Libraries were combined into a pool for sequencing, and differences in TCR yield between samples came mainly from small differences in library volumes within the pool. Twenty-nine alopecia patients gave blood for TCR sequencing at one to four time points (pre-sensitization, 2, 6 and 24 weeks). Broad study findings and their caveats: Because every patient had alopecia, a presumed autoimmune disease, the patients' immune response might differ from that of healthy individuals. DPC sensitization did not change the number of TCRs with a frequency above 1 in 1000, and there was no evidence of changes in global repertoire structure. Patch test score correlated positively with the number of PT1 expanded TCRs, reaching significance at thresholds 8, 16 and 32 but not at 4. After repeated subsampling, changes were observed in the strength of the expansion versus patch-test correlation and in the threshold at which the correlation became significant. Expanded TCRs formed significantly more large CDR3 similarity clusters than pre-sensitization or healthy control sets, consistent with antigen-driven responses.

Receptors were amplified or captured by RACE. This sample was sequenced with a NextSeq 500. Library preparation attached unique molecular identifiers to individual cDNA molecules for quantitative, reproducible TCR counting. For every blood RNA sample, sequencing covered both the TCR alpha and TCR beta chains. The original pipeline was this. A median of about 89,000 TCRs per sample was observed, with a range of about 23,224 to 690,600. The Decombinator software suite was used to annotate the V, J and CDR3 of the TCR reads. For PS versus PT1 abundance plots, all samples were subsampled to the same number of TCRs (28,000). TCRs were defined as expanded if absent before sensitization and observed at least eight times at the 2-week time point. TCRdb's own reprocessing of the public reads used fastp at Q25 and MiXCR and kept productive beta chains. Entries that share a CDR3 protein sequence are merged under the most common genes and DNA. The V and J calls shown here were made by TCRdb, not taken from the authors' results. Present in this sample are fewer than 200,000 distinct CDR3 sequences, around 30% of which were seen just once. Roughly 3% of the sample lies in the top ten.

The time point label corresponds to: pre-sensitization, week 0. Sample treatment or condition, as interpreted from the label and publication: therapeutic diphenylcyclopropenone sensitization with weekly scalp DPC. Blood at each patch-test visit was drawn before the patch test was applied. Eligible patients were aged 18 to 70, diagnosed with alopecia, deemed suitable for DPC therapy, and excluded if pregnant. Total RNA was extracted from unfractionated whole blood collected in Tempus Blood RNA tubes. Worth noting for this clonotype: This receptor's antigen is unknown. The record has no base qualities; no much larger clone is one base away.

V ends up 4 bases short and J 8 bases short, with an unmatched junction base count of 5. Taken from the germline V gene, the CDR1 and CDR2 loops are SGDLS and YYNGEE. The CDR3 has 14 amino acids, counting the end cysteine and phenylalanine. The kept DNA is CDR3 alone, 42 bases in frame from the first base. This material consisted of whole blood, taken in connection with sensitization to the hapten diphenylcyclopropenone (DPC). This clonotype was obtained from a woman aged 30 to 39 with alopecia areata. Some clones in this sample may be carry-over from other donors' samples. The chain is assembled from TRBV9 and TRBJ2-1, with 11 junctional bases fitting TRBD2. The nucleotide sequence is given as TGTGCCAGCAGCATTAGCGGGGGGGCCCATGAGCAGTTCTTC. Translated, it reads CASSISGGAHEQFF. Beyond the CDR3, the reference TRBV9 and TRBJ2-1 genes provide the residues; the full variable domain reads: DSGVTQTPKHLITATGQRVTLRCSPRSGDLSVYWYQQSLDQGLQFLIQYYNGEERAKGNILERFSAQQFPDLHSELNLSSLELGDSALYFCASSISGGAHEQFFGPGTRLTVL.